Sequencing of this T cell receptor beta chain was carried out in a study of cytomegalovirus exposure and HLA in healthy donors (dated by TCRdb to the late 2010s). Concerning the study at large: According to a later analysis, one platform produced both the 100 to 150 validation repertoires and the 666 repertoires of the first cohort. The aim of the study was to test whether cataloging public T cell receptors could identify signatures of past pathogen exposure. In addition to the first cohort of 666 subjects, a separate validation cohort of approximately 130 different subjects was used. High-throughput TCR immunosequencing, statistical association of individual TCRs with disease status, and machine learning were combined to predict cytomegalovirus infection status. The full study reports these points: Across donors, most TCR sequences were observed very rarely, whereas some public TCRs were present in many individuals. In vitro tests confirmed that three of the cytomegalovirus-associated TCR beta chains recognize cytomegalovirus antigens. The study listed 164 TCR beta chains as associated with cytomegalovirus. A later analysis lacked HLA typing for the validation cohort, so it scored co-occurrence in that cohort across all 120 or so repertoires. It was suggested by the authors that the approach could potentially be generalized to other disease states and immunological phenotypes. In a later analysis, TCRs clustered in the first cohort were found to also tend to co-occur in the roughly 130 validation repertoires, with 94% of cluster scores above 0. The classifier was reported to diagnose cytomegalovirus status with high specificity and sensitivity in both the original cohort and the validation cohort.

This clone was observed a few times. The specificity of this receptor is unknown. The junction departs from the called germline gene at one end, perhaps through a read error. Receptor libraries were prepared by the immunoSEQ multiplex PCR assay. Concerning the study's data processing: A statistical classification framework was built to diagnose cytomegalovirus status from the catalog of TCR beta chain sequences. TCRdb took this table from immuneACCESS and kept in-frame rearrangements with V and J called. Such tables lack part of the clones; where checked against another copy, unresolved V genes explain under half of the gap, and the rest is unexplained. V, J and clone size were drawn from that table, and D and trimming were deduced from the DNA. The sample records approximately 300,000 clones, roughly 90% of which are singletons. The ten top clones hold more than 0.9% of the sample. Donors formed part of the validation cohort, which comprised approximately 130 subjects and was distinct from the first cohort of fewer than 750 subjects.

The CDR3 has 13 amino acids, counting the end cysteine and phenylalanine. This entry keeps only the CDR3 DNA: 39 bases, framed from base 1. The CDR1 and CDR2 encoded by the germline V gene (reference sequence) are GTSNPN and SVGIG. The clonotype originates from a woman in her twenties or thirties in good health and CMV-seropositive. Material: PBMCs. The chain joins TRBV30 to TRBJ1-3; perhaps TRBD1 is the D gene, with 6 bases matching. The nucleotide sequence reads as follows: TGTGCCTGGAGCGCCGGGACAACGGCGACTAATGGTTTT. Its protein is CAWSAGTTATNGF.